The rows below give T cell receptor beta chains drawn from one sample of a study of T cells after yellow fever vaccination. Each CDR3 protein is one row after TCRdb ran MiXCR on the 5' RACE reads. The sample has some 70,000 distinct CDR3 sequences, about 7% seen once; the top ten hold approximately 35%. This sample comprised CD8+ T cells sorted from PBMCs, obtained around 45 days after the first yellow fever vaccination. All receptors come from a man between 18 and 29 years old who received the YFV17D yellow fever vaccine. Both conserved end residues are part of each CDR3. D genes are given only for firm matches. Some rows have no size entry. The others give once, few or many, or a class for an expanded clone.

v_gene	j_gene	abundance	d_gene	CDR3nt	CDR3aa
TRBV27	TRBJ1-3	many	TRBD1	TGTGCCAGCAGTTTGGACAGGGGAAACACCATATATTTT	CASSLDRGNTIYF
TRBV29-1	TRBJ2-1	many	TRBD2	TGCAGCGTCTCTAGCGGGGGCTATGAGCAGTTCTTC	CSVSSGGYEQFF
TRBV15	TRBJ2-5	many	.	TGTGCCACCAGCAATCACACACAAGAGACCCAGTACTTC	CATSNHTQETQYF
TRBV28	TRBJ1-3	.	.	TGTGCCAGCAGTTTTGGTGGTCCGCCACCTTGGTCTGGAAACACCATATATTTT	CASSFGGPPPWSGNTIYF
TRBV5-4	TRBJ2-1	.	.	TGTGCCAGCAGCTTGTTTGAGGAGCAGTTCTTC	CASSLFEEQFF
TRBV5-4	TRBJ1-1	.	.	TGTGCCAGCAGCTATCATACAGGGAACACTGAAGCTTTCTTT	CASSYHTGNTEAFF
TRBV5-1	TRBJ2-7	many	TRBD1	TGCGCCAGCGACACCGGGACAGGGGTCTACGAGCAGTACTTC	CASDTGTGVYEQYF
TRBV18	TRBJ2-7	few	TRBD1	TGTGCCAGCTCCCCCTCCGGGACAGGAACCTACGAGCAGTACTTC	CASSPSGTGTYEQYF
TRBV6-5	TRBJ2-2	.	TRBD2	TGTGCCAGCAGTTACCAACTCCTAGCGGAGCGCACCGGGGAGCTGTTTTTT	CASSYQLLAERTGELFF
TRBV7-9	TRBJ2-5	.	.	TGTGCCAGCAGCTTACAACGTAGTTGGGGAGAGACCCAGTACTTC	CASSLQRSWGETQYF
TRBV7-9	TRBJ2-2	many	.	TGTGCCAGCAGCGACGGAACCGGGGAGCTGTTTTTT	CASSDGTGELFF
TRBV12-3/TRBV12-4	TRBJ2-2	.	TRBD2	TGTGCCAGCACCCGGGGGGGATCCGGGGAGCTGTTTTTT	CASTRGGSGELFF
TRBV5-1	TRBJ2-7	few	.	TGCGCCAGCAGCTCATGGACAGACTACGAGCAGTACTTC	CASSSWTDYEQYF
TRBV6-1	TRBJ1-6	.	.	TGTGCCAGCACCGCGGTCGGGGAACGAAAACCCCTCCACTTT	CASTAVGERKPLHF
TRBV5-1	TRBJ1-4	few	.	TGCGCCAGCAGCTTGGTGGGAGTGGACATAACGGATGAAAAACTGTTTTTT	CASSLVGVDITDEKLFF
TRBV6-2/TRBV6-3	TRBJ2-7	many	.	TGTGCCAGCAGTTACTCCGGACAGCCTTCCTACGAGCAGTACTTC	CASSYSGQPSYEQYF
TRBV23-1	TRBJ1-5	.	.	TGCGCCAGCAGTCCCCCCTCGGGGAGTCCCCAGCATTTT	CASSPPSGSPQHF
TRBV27	TRBJ2-3	few	.	TGTGCCAGCAGTCCCTATGCGGCCACAGATACGCAGTATTTT	CASSPYAATDTQYF
TRBV15	TRBJ2-4	many	TRBD1	TGTGCCACCAGCGGCTATACAGGGGGAGCGGCCAAAAACATTCAGTACTTC	CATSGYTGGAAKNIQYF
TRBV6-5	TRBJ1-1	many	.	TGTGCCAGCAGTCCCACTACACGGGGGACTGAAGCTTTCTTT	CASSPTTRGTEAFF
TRBV9	TRBJ2-4	many	.	TGTGCCAGCAGCGTAGATCTGGTTTTGGCCAAAAACATTCAGTACTTC	CASSVDLVLAKNIQYF
TRBV4-2	TRBJ2-7	.	.	TGTGCCAGCAGCCAAGATGGCTTAGGGGACTCGCAGTACTTC	CASSQDGLGDSQYF
TRBV20-1	TRBJ2-1	.	TRBD1	TGCAGTGCTGGCCCGACCCGACAGGGTTTTTACAATGAGCAGTTCTTC	CSAGPTRQGFYNEQFF
TRBV7-9	TRBJ1-1	many	.	TGTGCCAGCAGCTTTGGCCCTCCGGGTAGGGGGAATGTGGCTTTCTTT	CASSFGPPGRGNVAFF
TRBV20-1	TRBJ2-2	.	.	TGCAGTGCTAGAGACCACGGGAACACCGGGGAGCTGTTTTTT	CSARDHGNTGELFF
TRBV12-3/TRBV12-4	TRBJ1-6	many	.	TGTGCCAGCACGAGGGGAACAGATCGTAATTCACCCCTCCACTTT	CASTRGTDRNSPLHF
TRBV15	TRBJ2-5	few	TRBD1	TGTGCCACCAGCAGCCACCGGGACAGGGGCCCTGGGGAGACCCAGTACTTC	CATSSHRDRGPGETQYF
TRBV7-8	TRBJ1-2	many	.	TGTGCCAGCAGCTTAAGGGCCAGGGAATATGGCTACACCTTC	CASSLRAREYGYTF
TRBV7-9	TRBJ1-1	many	.	TGTGCCAGCAGCCCCCAACCGACGGCCCCGACGGGCTCTGAAGCTTTCTTT	CASSPQPTAPTGSEAFF
TRBV6-2/TRBV6-3	TRBJ2-2	many	TRBD1	TGTGCCAGCAGTTACGACGACAGGGGGAACACCGGGGAGCTGTTTTTT	CASSYDDRGNTGELFF
TRBV28	TRBJ1-2	many	TRBD1	TGTGCCAGCAGTCCCCACCCCGGGACAGGGACCTATGGCTACACCTTC	CASSPHPGTGTYGYTF
TRBV19	TRBJ2-3	.	TRBD1	TGTGCCAGTAGTTTAGGACAGGGGATAGCAGATACGCAGTATTTT	CASSLGQGIADTQYF
TRBV7-2	TRBJ2-3	many	.	TGTGCCAGCAGCTTACGCTATACTAGCACAGATACGCAGTATTTT	CASSLRYTSTDTQYF
TRBV12-3/TRBV12-4	TRBJ2-7	.	TRBD2	TGTGCCAGCAGTCCCGGACTAGCGGGGGGCCCCTACGAGCAGTACTTC	CASSPGLAGGPYEQYF
TRBV3-1	TRBJ1-6	many	.	TGTGCCAGCAGCCAAGAAGGTGGCACTTATAATTCACCCCTCCACTTT	CASSQEGGTYNSPLHF
TRBV7-6	TRBJ1-1	many	.	TGTGCCAGCAGCTTTTATACAGGCTCGGTTGAAGCTTTCTTT	CASSFYTGSVEAFF
TRBV5-1	TRBJ2-5	.	.	TGCGCCAGCAGCTTGGCCAAGGGGGGGTCCCAAGAGACCCAGTACTTC	CASSLAKGGSQETQYF
TRBV5-5	TRBJ1-1	many	.	TGTGCCAGCAGCTTGGCCTCTGGGTCGGGCACTGAAGCTTTCTTT	CASSLASGSGTEAFF
TRBV10-3	TRBJ2-5	.	TRBD2	TGTGCCATCAGCGAGCAGAAGACTAGCGGGGTACAAGAGACCCAGTACTTC	CAISEQKTSGVQETQYF
TRBV12-3/TRBV12-4	TRBJ2-1	many	.	TGTGCCAGCAGTTTAGTCCCGAGCTCCTACAATGAGCAGTTCTTC	CASSLVPSSYNEQFF
TRBV6-1	TRBJ1-1	few	.	TGTGCCAGCAGTAGCAGGGTTTTGGGGGATTCAAACACTGAAGCTTTCTTT	CASSSRVLGDSNTEAFF
TRBV30	TRBJ2-7	.	.	TGTGCCTGGAACGGTGATGCCTACGAGCAGTACTTC	CAWNGDAYEQYF
TRBV20-1	TRBJ2-7	many	.	TGCAGCACGATGAGCGGCGGGATTAGCGAGCAGTACTTC	CSTMSGGISEQYF
TRBV25-1	TRBJ2-7	few	TRBD1	TGTGCCACGGGGACAGCCTACGAGCAGTACTTC	CATGTAYEQYF
TRBV5-6	TRBJ2-2	.	TRBD2	TGTGCCAGCAGCTTGAGACTAGCGGTGGCGGTCACCGGGGAGCTGTTTTTT	CASSLRLAVAVTGELFF
TRBV15	TRBJ2-3	few	TRBD1	TGTGCCACCAGCAGGCCGGGACAGAGCACAGATACGCAGTATTTT	CATSRPGQSTDTQYF
TRBV27	TRBJ2-5	many	TRBD2	TGTGCCAGCACACCGACTAGCGGAGGCGAGACCCAGTACTTC	CASTPTSGGETQYF
TRBV7-2	TRBJ1-1	.	.	TGTGCCAGCAGCTTAGCGATGGGGAGGTTGAACACTGAAGCTTTCTTT	CASSLAMGRLNTEAFF
TRBV20-1	TRBJ2-7	few	.	TGCAGTGCTCTAGGACTGGATTCCTACGAGCAGTACTTC	CSALGLDSYEQYF
TRBV4-3	TRBJ1-1	.	.	TGCGCCAGCAGCCAAGATACCAACCCTTACAGACTGGACTTGAACACTGAAGCTTTCTTT	CASSQDTNPYRLDLNTEAFF
TRBV10-3	TRBJ2-3	many	.	TGTGCCGCCACAGCCAAGGGGAACACAGATACGCAGTATTTT	CAATAKGNTDTQYF
TRBV11-2	TRBJ2-5	.	TRBD1	TGTGCCAGCAGCTTAGATCAGTGGGCGGGACAGGGGTACCAAGAGACCCAGTACTTC	CASSLDQWAGQGYQETQYF
TRBV11-2	TRBJ1-1	many	TRBD1	TGTGCCAGCAGCTTAGGGGAAGGGGGCGGCACTGAAGCTTTCTTT	CASSLGEGGGTEAFF
TRBV7-9	TRBJ2-1	many	TRBD2	TGTGCCAGCAAAACTAGCGGGATTGTGAGTGAGCAGTTCTTC	CASKTSGIVSEQFF
TRBV7-6	TRBJ1-1	few	.	TGTGCCAGCAGCTCCACCGGGACGGTGAACACTGAAGCTTTCTTT	CASSSTGTVNTEAFF
TRBV7-9	TRBJ2-1	many	.	TGTGCCAGCAGCCATCCTACCGGGAGCTCCTACAATGAGCAGTTCTTC	CASSHPTGSSYNEQFF
TRBV7-6	TRBJ2-7	many	.	TGTGCCAGCAGCTTAGAGGCCGGGAGAGGACACGAGCAGTACTTC	CASSLEAGRGHEQYF
TRBV7-9	TRBJ2-5	.	.	TGTGCCAGCAGCCCCCTTGGCTACCTCCAAGAGACCCAGTACTTC	CASSPLGYLQETQYF
TRBV18	TRBJ1-2	.	TRBD1	TGTGCCAGCTCCACAGGGGGCAGGAACTATGGCTACACCTTC	CASSTGGRNYGYTF